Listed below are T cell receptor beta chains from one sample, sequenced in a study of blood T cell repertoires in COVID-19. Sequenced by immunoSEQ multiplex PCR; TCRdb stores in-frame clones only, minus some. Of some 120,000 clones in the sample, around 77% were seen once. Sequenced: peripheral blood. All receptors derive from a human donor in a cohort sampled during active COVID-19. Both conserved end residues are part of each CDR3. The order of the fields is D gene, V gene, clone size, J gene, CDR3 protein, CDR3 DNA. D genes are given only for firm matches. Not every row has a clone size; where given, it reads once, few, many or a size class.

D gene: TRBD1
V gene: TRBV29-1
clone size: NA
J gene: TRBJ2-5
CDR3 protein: CSVGTGGSGETQYF
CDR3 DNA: TGCAGCGTCGGGACAGGGGGCTCGGGAGAGACCCAGTACTTC

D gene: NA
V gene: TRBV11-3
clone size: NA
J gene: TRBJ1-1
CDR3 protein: CASSPRTENTEAFF
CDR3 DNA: TGTGCCAGCAGCCCAAGGACAGAGAACACTGAAGCTTTCTTT

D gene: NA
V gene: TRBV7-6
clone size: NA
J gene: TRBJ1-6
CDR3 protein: CASSGSRDSPLHF
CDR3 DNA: TGTGCCAGCAGCGGGTCCAGGGATTCACCCCTCCACTTT

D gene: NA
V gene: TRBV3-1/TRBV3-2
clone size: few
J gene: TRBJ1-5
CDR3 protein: CASSQGSLALQPQHF
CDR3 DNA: TGTGCCAGCAGCCAAGGGTCACTAGCGCTTCAGCCCCAGCATTTT

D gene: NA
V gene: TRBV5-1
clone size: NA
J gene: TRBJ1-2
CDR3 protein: CASSFREGYGYTF
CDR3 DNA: TGCGCCAGCAGCTTCAGGGAGGGCTATGGCTACACCTTC

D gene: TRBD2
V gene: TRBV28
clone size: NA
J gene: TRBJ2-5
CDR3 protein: CASLRLAELETQYF
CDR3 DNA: TGTGCCAGCCTCCGACTAGCGGAGCTAGAGACCCAGTACTTC

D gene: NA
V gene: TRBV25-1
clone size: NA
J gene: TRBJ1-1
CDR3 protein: CASSGRDSGRVNTEAFF
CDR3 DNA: TGTGCCAGCAGTGGCCGGGACTCGGGGAGGGTGAACACTGAAGCTTTCTTT

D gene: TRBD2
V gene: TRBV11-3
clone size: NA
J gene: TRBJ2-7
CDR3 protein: CASSPSGTRDEQYF
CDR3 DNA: TGTGCCAGCAGCCCTTCCGGGACTAGGGACGAGCAGTACTTC

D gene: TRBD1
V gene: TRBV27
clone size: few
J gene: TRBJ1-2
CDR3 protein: CASRGTGGVGGYTF
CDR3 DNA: TGTGCCAGCAGGGGGACAGGCGGGGTTGGTGGCTACACCTTC

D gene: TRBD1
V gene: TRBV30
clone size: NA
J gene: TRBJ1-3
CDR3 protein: CAWAGGYSGNTIYF
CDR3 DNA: TGTGCCTGGGCAGGGGGTTACTCTGGAAACACCATATATTTT

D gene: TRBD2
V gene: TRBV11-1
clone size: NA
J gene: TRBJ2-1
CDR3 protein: CASSSPTSGRNEQFF
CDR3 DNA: TGTGCCAGCAGCTCCCCGACTAGCGGGAGAAATGAGCAGTTCTTC

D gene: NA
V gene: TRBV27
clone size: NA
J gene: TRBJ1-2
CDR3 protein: CASSLGSRGHGYTF
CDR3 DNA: TGTGCCAGCAGTTTAGGTTCCAGGGGTCATGGCTACACCTTC

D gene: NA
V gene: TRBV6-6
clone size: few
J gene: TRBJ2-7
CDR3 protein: CASSFRGGENEQYF
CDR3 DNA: TGTGCCAGCAGTTTCAGGGGTGGGGAAAACGAGCAGTACTTC